The clone carrying this TCR beta chain has just a few counts. V was trimmed by 8 bases and J by 8 bases, leaving 15 bases between them. Germline CDR1 reads GTSNPN; CDR2 reads SVGIG (reference sequence). This CDR3 region has 11 residues. The record originates from a study of T cells in Graves' hyperthyroidism and ophthalmopathy. Study-wide context: Pretreatment peripheral blood was obtained at initial diagnosis.

Template material for amplifying TCR beta CDR3 regions consisted of RNA transcripts. When the TCR CDR3 underwent first-round RT-PCR, the HTBI primer set was used. TCRdb used MiXCR to reprocess the multiplex PCR reads, holding one entry per CDR3 protein. The sample holds about 300,000 distinct CDR3 sequences, around a fifth seen once. The chain combines TRBV30 with TRBJ1-2; perhaps TRBD1 as D (6 bases). The TCR comes from a man aged 45-65 years with Graves' ophthalmopathy. The specimen sequenced was blood. CDR3 residues: CALEGGGGYTF. In DNA, the CDR3 is TGTGCCCTGGAGGGGGGAGGAGGCTACACCTTC. Supplemented by reference TRBV30 and TRBJ1-2, the full variable domain reads SQTIHQWPATLVQPVGSPLSLECTVEGTSNPNLYWYRQAAGRGLQLLFYSVGIGQISSEVPQNLSASRPQDRQFILSSKKLLLSDSGFYLCALEGGGGYTFGSGTRLTVV.